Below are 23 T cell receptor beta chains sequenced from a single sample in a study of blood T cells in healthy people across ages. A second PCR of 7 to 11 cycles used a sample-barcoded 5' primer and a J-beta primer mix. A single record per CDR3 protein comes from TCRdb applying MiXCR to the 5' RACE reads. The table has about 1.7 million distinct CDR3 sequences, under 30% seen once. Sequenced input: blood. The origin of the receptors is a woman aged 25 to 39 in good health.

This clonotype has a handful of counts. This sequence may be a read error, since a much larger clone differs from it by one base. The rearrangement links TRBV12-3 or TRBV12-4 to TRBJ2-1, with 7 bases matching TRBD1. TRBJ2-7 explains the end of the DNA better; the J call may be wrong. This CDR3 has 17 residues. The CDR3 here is CASSRFEGAQPYNEQYF. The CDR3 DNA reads TGTGCCAGCAGCCGGTTCGAGGGGGCCCAACCCTACAATGAGCAGTACTTC.

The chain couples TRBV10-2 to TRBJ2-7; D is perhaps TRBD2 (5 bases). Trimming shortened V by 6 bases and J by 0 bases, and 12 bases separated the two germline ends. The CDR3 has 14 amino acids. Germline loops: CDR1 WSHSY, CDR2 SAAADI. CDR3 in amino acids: CASRGVESSYEQYF. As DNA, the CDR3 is TGCGCCAGCAGGGGAGTGGAGAGCTCCTACGAGCAGTACTTC.

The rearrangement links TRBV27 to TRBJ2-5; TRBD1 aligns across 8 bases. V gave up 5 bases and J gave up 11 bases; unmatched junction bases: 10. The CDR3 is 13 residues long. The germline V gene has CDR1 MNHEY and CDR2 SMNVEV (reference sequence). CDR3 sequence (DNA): TGTGCCAGCAGTGTAACAGGGGGAAAGGAGCAGTACTTC. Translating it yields CASSVTGGKEQYF.

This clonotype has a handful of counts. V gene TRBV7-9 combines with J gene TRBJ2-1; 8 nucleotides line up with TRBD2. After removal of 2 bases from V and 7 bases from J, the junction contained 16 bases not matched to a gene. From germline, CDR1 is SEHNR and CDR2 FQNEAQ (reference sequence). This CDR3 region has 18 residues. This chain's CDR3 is CASSLIGLAGLHTNEQFF. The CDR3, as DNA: TGTGCCAGCAGCTTAATCGGGTTAGCGGGACTCCACACGAATGAGCAGTTCTTC. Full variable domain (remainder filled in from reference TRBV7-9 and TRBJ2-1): DTGVSQNPRHKITKRGQNVTFRCDPISEHNRLYWYRQTLGQGPEFLTYFQNEAQLEKSRLLSDRFSAERPKGSFSTLEIQRTEQGDSAMYLCASSLIGLAGLHTNEQFFGPGTRLTVL.

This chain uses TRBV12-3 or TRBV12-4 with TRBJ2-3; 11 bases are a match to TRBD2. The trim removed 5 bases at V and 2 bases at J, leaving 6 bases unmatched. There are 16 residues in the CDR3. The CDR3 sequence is CASSAKTSGATDTQYF. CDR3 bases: TGTGCCAGCAGTGCCAAGACTAGCGGGGCCACAGATACGCAGTATTTT.

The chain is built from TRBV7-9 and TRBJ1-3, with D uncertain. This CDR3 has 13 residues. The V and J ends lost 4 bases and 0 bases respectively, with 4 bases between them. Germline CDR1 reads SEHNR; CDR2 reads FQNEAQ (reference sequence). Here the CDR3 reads CASSWYSGNTIYF. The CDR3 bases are TGTGCCAGCAGCTGGTACTCTGGAAACACCATATATTTT.

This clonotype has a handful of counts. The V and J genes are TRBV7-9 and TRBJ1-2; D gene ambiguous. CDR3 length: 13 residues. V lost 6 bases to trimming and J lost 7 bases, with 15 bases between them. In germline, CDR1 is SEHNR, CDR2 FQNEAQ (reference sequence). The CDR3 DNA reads TGTGCCAGCAGGAGTCTAGCGGGAGGTGGCTACACCTTC. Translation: CASRSLAGGGYTF.

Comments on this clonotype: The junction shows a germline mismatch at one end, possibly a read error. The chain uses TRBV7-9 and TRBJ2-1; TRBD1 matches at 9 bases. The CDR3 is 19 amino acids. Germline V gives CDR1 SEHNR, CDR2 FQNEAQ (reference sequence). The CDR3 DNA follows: TGTACCAGCAGCCCCCAGTTGGACAGGGGCCCTGACTCCTACAATGAGCAGTTCTTC. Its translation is CTSSPQLDRGPDSYNEQFF. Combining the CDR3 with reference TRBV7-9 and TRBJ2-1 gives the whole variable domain DTGVSQNPRHKITKRGQNVTFRCDPISEHNRLYWYRQTLGQGPEFLTYFQNEAQLEKSRLLSDRFSAERPKGSFSTLEIQRTEQGDSAMYLCTSSPQLDRGPDSYNEQFFGPGTRLTVL.

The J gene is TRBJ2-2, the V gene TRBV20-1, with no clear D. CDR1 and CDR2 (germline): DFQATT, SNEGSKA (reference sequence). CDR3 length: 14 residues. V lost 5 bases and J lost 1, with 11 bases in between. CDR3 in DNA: TGCAGTGCTCCCAGTCCCCTGAACACCGGGGAGCTGTTTTTT. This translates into CSAPSPLNTGELFF.

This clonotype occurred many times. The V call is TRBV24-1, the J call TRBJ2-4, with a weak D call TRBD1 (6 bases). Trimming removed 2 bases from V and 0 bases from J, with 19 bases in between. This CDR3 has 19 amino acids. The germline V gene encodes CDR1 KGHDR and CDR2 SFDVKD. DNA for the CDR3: TGTGCCACCAGTGATTCGGGTAGTCTAGGGGGACCAGCCAAAAACATTCAGTACTTC. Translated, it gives CATSDSGSLGGPAKNIQYF.

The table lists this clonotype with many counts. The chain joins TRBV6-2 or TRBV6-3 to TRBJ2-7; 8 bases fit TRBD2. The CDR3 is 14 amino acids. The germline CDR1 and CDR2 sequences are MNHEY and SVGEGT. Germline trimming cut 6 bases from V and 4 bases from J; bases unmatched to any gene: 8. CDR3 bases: TGTGCCAGCAGACCCACTAGCGGACAATACGAGCAGTACTTC. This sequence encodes CASRPTSGQYEQYF.

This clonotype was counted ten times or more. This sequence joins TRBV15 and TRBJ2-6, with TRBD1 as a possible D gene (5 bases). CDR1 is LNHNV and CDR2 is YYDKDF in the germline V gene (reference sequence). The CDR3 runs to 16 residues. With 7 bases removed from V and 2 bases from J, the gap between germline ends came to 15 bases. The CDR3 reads CATTQGLETGANVLTF. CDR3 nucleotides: TGTGCCACCACCCAGGGTTTGGAAACTGGGGCCAACGTCCTGACTTTC.

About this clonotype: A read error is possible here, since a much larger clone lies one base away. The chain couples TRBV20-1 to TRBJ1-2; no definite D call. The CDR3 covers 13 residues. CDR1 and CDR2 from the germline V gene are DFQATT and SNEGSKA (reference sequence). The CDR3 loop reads CSASPRLGYGHTF. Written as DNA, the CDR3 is TGCAGTGCTAGCCCCAGGCTCGGCTATGGCCACACCTTC.

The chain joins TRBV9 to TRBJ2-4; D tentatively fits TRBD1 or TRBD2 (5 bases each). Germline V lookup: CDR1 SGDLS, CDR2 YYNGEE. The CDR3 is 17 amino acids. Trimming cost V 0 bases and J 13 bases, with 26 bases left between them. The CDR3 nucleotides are TGTGCCAGCAGCGTAGATTATGGGGGTAGAAAATACAATGAGCAGTACTTC. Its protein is CASSVDYGGRKYNEQYF.

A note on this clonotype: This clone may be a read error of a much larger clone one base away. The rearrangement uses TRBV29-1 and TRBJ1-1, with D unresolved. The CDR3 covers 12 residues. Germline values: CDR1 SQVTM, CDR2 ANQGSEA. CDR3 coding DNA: TGCAGCATTGAAGTAGCGAACACTGAAGCTTTCTTT. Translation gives CSIEVANTEAFF.

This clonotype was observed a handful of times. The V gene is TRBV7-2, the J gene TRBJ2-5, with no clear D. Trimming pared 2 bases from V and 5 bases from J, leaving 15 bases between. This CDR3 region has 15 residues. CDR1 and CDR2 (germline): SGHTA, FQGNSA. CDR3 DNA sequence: TGTGCCAGCAGCTTAATGTGGGGAAGTGATGAGACCCAGTACTTC. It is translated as CASSLMWGSDETQYF.

In DNA, the CDR3 is TGTGCCAGCAGCTCCCCCCGACTGGGGACCCCACGGAGCTATAGCAATCAGCCCCAGCATTTT. Amino acid sequence: CASSSPRLGTPRSYSNQPQHF. The chain combines TRBV7-3 with TRBJ1-5; possible D gene TRBD1, 5 bases. The length of the CDR3 is 21 residues. Trimming removed 4 bases from V and 0 bases from J, with 28 bases in between. The V gene's germline CDR1 is SGHTA and CDR2 FQGTGA. Together with reference TRBV7-3 and TRBJ1-5, the CDR3 gives the full variable domain: GAGVSQTPSNKVTEKGKYVELRCDPISGHTALYWYRQSLGQGPEFLIYFQGTGAADDSGLPNDRFFAVRPEGSVSTLKIQRTERGDSAVYLCASSSPRLGTPRSYSNQPQHFGDGTRLSIL.

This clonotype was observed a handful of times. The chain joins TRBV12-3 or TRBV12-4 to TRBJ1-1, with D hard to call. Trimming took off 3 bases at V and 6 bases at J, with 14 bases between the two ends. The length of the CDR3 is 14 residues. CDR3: CASSLSGFPAEAFF. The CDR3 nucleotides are TGTGCCAGCAGTTTGTCGGGGTTCCCAGCTGAAGCTTTCTTT.

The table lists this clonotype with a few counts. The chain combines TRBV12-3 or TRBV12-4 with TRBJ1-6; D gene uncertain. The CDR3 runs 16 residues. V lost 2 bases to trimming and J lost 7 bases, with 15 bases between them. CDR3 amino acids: CASSLHPLDGNSPLHF. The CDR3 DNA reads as TGTGCCAGCAGTTTACACCCCCTGGACGGAAATTCACCCCTCCACTTT.

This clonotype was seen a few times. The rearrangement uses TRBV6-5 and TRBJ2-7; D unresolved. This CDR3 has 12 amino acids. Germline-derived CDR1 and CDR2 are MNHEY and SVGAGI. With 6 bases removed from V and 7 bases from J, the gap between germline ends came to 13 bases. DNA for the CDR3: TGTGCCAGCAGCCCAGACGGGTCGGAGCAGTACTTC. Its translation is CASSPDGSEQYF.

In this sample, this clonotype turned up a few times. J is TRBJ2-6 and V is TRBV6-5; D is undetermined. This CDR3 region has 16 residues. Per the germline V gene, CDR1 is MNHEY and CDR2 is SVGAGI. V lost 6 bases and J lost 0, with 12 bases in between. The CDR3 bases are TGTGCCAGCAGGGGTGGCACCTTCTCTGGGGCCAACGTCCTGACTTTC. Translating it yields CASRGGTFSGANVLTF.

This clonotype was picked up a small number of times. CDR3 sequence reads: CASSPSPGELFF. The CDR3 coding sequence is TGTGCCAGCAGTCCCTCGCCCGGGGAGCTGTTTTTT. This chain uses TRBV27 with TRBJ2-2, with unresolved D. V lost 5 bases and J lost 6, with 7 bases in between. This CDR3 is built from 12 residues. Germline CDR1 reads MNHEY; CDR2 reads SMNVEV (reference sequence).

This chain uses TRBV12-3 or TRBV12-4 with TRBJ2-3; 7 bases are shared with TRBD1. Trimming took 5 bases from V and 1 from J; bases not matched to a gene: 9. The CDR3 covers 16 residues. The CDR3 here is CASSAPWDRGTDTQYF. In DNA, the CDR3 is TGTGCCAGCAGTGCTCCATGGGACAGAGGCACAGATACGCAGTATTTT.